This TCR beta chain stems from a study of T cell changes during pregnancy in multiple sclerosis. This CDR3 has 11 amino acids. The germline V gene has CDR1 MNHEY and CDR2 SMNVEV (reference sequence). Trimming removed 7 bases from V and 6 bases from J, with 9 bases in between. This clone has a single count. TCRdb's copy holds only in-frame clones and misses some; the assay was immunoSEQ multiplex PCR. Of tens of thousands of clones in the sample, over 85% were seen once. This chain connects TRBV27 to TRBJ1-1; tentative D call: TRBD1 (5 bases). The sequence derives from a female donor with multiple sclerosis, enrolled in a pregnancy study. Specimen: CD4+ T cells from peripheral blood mononuclear cells, collected before pregnancy. CDR3 coding DNA: TGTGCCAGCACACAGGACCCTGAAGCTTTCTTT. As protein: CASTQDPEAFF.